Presented here are 32 T cell receptor beta chains from one specimen sequenced in a study of blood T cell repertoires in COVID-19. Some clones are missing from TCRdb's copy, which holds only in-frame ones; the method was immunoSEQ multiplex PCR. The table has about 140,000 clones, about 86% seen once. Input material: peripheral blood. Receptor source: a woman between 35 and 50 years old with acute or convalescent COVID-19.

The chain carries TRBV18 and TRBJ1-2; D ambiguous. Trimming removed 3 bases at V and 4 bases at J, with 12 bases between. Per germline, CDR1 KGHSH and CDR2 LQKENI. This CDR3 comprises 14 residues. The chain's CDR3 is CASSPSMNFYGYTF. The DNA for the CDR3 is TGTGCCAGCTCACCCTCCATGAACTTCTATGGCTACACCTTC.

V usage is TRBV4-3 and J usage is TRBJ1-4; weak D call: TRBD1 (6 bases). V lost 3 bases and J lost 8, with 10 bases in between. The CDR3 has 13 amino acids. Germline CDR1 LGHNA, CDR2 YSLEER. CDR3 amino acids: CASSQADREKLFF. The DNA for the CDR3 is TGCGCCAGCAGCCAGGCGGACAGAGAAAAACTGTTTTTT.

The chain links TRBV19 to TRBJ2-2, with D unclear. V lost 1 base, J lost 2 bases, and 8 bases lay in between. The length of the CDR3 is 15 residues. From germline, CDR1 is LNHDA and CDR2 SQIVND (reference sequence). DNA of the CDR3: TGTGCCAGTAGTATAGTGAACAGAAACACCGGGGAGCTGTTTTTT. It encodes CASSIVNRNTGELFF.

The chain carries TRBV18 and TRBJ2-5; D might be TRBD1 (5 bases). Germline CDR1 KGHSH, CDR2 LQKENI. CDR3 size: 14 residues. Trimming cost V 3 bases and J 4 bases, with 12 bases left between them. The CDR3, as DNA: TGTGCCAGCTCACCTTCGACAGTGGGAGAGACCCAGTACTTC. Amino acid sequence: CASSPSTVGETQYF.

This chain links TRBV6-2 or TRBV6-3 with TRBJ1-2; D might be TRBD1 (6 bases). Germline V CDR1 and CDR2: MNHEY, SVGEGT. The CDR3 has 14 amino acids. V lost 2 bases and J 5 bases, leaving 12 bases between the germline ends. CDR3 residues: CASSYAGEGYGYTF. For the CDR3, the DNA is TGTGCCAGCAGTTACGCAGGGGAGGGGTATGGCTACACCTTC.

The chain links TRBV7-3 to TRBJ1-1; 7 bases are shared with TRBD1. Germline lookup yields CDR1 SGHTA and CDR2 FQGTGA. Trimming removed 5 bases from V and 6 bases from J; junction bases left unmatched: 6. The CDR3 length is 13 residues. The CDR3 region has the DNA TGTGCCAGCAGCGCCCGGCAGGGGGCTGAAGCTTTCTTT. Amino acid sequence: CASSARQGAEAFF. The full variable domain, in which reference TRBV7-3 and TRBJ1-1 provide the parts outside the CDR3, is GAGVSQTPSNKVTEKGKYVELRCDPISGHTALYWYRQSLGQGPEFLIYFQGTGAADDSGLPNDRFFAVRPEGSVSTLKIQRTERGDSAVYLCASSARQGAEAFFGQGTRLTVV.

This sequence joins TRBV11-2 and TRBJ1-1, with D perhaps matching TRBD1 (6 bases). Germline CDR1 and CDR2: SGHAT and FQNNGV. The germline V and J ends were trimmed by 1 base and 10 bases, with 16 bases remaining between them. The CDR3 covers 14 residues. This CDR3 reads CASSLGLGGLRAFF. The CDR3 bases are TGTGCCAGCAGCTTAGGTCTCGGGGGGCTAAGAGCTTTCTTT.

Written as DNA, the CDR3 is TGCGCCAGCAGCCGAGCCGGGACAGGGAGAGAAAAACTGTTTTTT. This encodes CASSRAGTGREKLFF. The chain couples TRBV4-3 to TRBJ1-4, with 9 nucleotides matching TRBD1. CDR1 LGHNA and CDR2 YSLEER come from the germline V gene. Unmatched junction bases numbered 8, after V lost 4 bases and J lost 8 bases. CDR3 length: 15 amino acids.

The CDR3 sequence is CASSYKDFNQPQHF. The CDR3 DNA sequence: TGTGCCAGCAGTTACAAGGACTTCAATCAGCCCCAGCATTTT. The chain is built from TRBV6-2 or TRBV6-3 and TRBJ1-5; D is unclear. The CDR3 has 14 residues. Trimming took off 2 bases at V and 3 bases at J, with 8 bases between the two ends. Per germline, CDR1 MNHEY and CDR2 SVGEGT.

Only one count was recorded for this clone. The chain has TRBV6-2 or TRBV6-3 and TRBJ1-4; 9 bases agree with TRBD1. V lost 6 bases to trimming and J lost 4 bases; unmatched junction nucleotides: 15. Germline V gene data show CDR1 as MNHEY and CDR2 as SVGEGT. The CDR3 consists of 18 residues. The CDR3 DNA reads as TGTGCCAGCAGCCCTAGACCGGGACAGGGCTTCCATAATGAAAAACTGTTTTTT. Its protein product is CASSPRPGQGFHNEKLFF.

The J gene is TRBJ2-7, the V gene TRBV5-4; D call uncertain. The CDR3 contains 13 residues. Trimming stripped 0 bases from V and 1 base from J, with 5 bases between. CDR1 SGHNT and CDR2 YYREEE come from the germline V gene (reference sequence). The CDR3 bases are TGTGCCAGCAGCTTGGGCTATTCCTACGAGCAGTACTTC. This sequence encodes CASSLGYSYEQYF.

The chain carries TRBV2 and TRBJ2-7, with D possibly matching TRBD2 (5 bases). Trimming shortened V by 8 bases and J by 5 bases, and 19 bases separated the two germline ends. This CDR3 spans 14 amino acids. The germline V gene encodes CDR1 SNHLY and CDR2 FYNNEI. DNA for the CDR3: TGTGCCAGCCAATCTGGGGTCCCCGGGAACGAGCAGTACTTC. It specifies CASQSGVPGNEQYF.

The rearrangement links TRBV4-1 to TRBJ2-1; the match to TRBD2 covers 9 bases. CDR3 length: 17 residues. The V gene end was trimmed by 1 base and the J gene end by 1 base; junction bases not matched to a gene: 5. Per germline, CDR1 MGHRA and CDR2 YSYEKL. This CDR3 reads CASSQASGGQSYNEQFF. Written as DNA, the CDR3 is TGCGCCAGCAGCCAAGCGAGCGGGGGGCAGTCCTACAATGAGCAGTTCTTC.

This clone was found once. The chain employs TRBV7-2 and TRBJ1-2; 9 bases fit TRBD1. Germline-derived CDR1 and CDR2 are SGHTA and FQGNSA. The CDR3 length is 14 residues. V gave up 4 bases and J gave up 5 bases; unmatched junction bases: 5. Here the CDR3 reads CASSYDRGAYGYTF. The DNA of the CDR3 is TGTGCCAGCAGCTACGACAGGGGGGCATATGGCTACACCTTC.

The genes are TRBV11-2 and TRBJ2-3; 8 bases align to TRBD2. Germline lookup yields CDR1 SGHAT and CDR2 FQNNGV. J gave up 5 bases and V 5 bases, and 18 bases lay outside the gene matches. CDR3 size: 18 residues. The CDR3 DNA reads TGTGCCAGCAGCGTACCCGAAAACGAAGCGGGAGTCCTAGATACGCAGTATTTT. The encoded protein is CASSVPENEAGVLDTQYF.

The V gene is TRBV6-6, the J gene TRBJ2-7; 11 bases agree with TRBD2. V shed 2 bases and J 9 bases; nucleotides not matched to a gene: 3. Germline V CDR1 and CDR2: MNHNY, SVGAGI (reference sequence). CDR3 size: 13 residues. CDR3 DNA: TGTGCCAGCAGTTACGGGACTAGCGGCGGGCAGTACTTC. Translated, it gives CASSYGTSGGQYF.

The chain employs TRBV5-1 and TRBJ2-7; D unclear. CDR1 is SGHRS, CDR2 YFSETQ, per germline. V gave up 0 bases and J gave up 1 base, with 8 bases separating them. This CDR3 spans 14 amino acids. CDR3 region: CASSLVFGSYEQYF. The CDR3 DNA reads as TGCGCCAGCAGCTTGGTTTTCGGTTCCTACGAGCAGTACTTC.

V gene TRBV4-1 combines with J gene TRBJ1-2; D unclear. The V gene's germline CDR1 is MGHRA and CDR2 YSYEKL. V shed 4 bases and J shed 3 bases, with 15 bases lying between them. CDR3 length: 15 residues. The CDR3 protein is CASSLNTYGDYGYTF. The CDR3 DNA is TGCGCCAGCAGCCTGAACACCTACGGAGACTATGGCTACACCTTC.

This chain joins TRBV7-3 and TRBJ2-5; possible D gene TRBD1, 5 bases. From germline, CDR1 is SGHTA and CDR2 FQGTGA. The CDR3 spans 14 residues. V dropped 1 base and J dropped 2 bases, with 8 bases sitting between them. The CDR3 DNA sequence: TGTGCCAGCAGCTTAAGCAGGGATCAAGAGACCCAGTACTTC. The encoded protein is CASSLSRDQETQYF.

CDR3 protein: CASSEWVAGDQETQYF. CDR3 DNA: TGTGCCAGCAGTGAATGGGTAGCGGGGGACCAAGAGACCCAGTACTTC. The chain has TRBV2 and TRBJ2-5; 9 bases are a match to TRBD2. The germline CDR1 and CDR2 sequences are SNHLY and FYNNEI. The CDR3 totals 16 residues. After removal of 2 bases from V and 0 bases from J, the junction contained 4 bases not matched to a gene.

The chain links TRBV9 to TRBJ2-7, with 7 nucleotides matching TRBD2. This CDR3 has 14 residues. Unmatched junction bases numbered 7, after V lost 4 bases and J lost 3 bases. The germline CDR1 and CDR2 sequences are SGDLS and YYNGEE. CDR3 DNA: TGTGCCAGCAGCCCCCGGGGCGGGAGCTACGAGCAGTACTTC. Amino acids: CASSPRGGSYEQYF. The complete variable domain, with remaining parts taken from reference TRBV9 and TRBJ2-7, reads DSGVTQTPKHLITATGQRVTLRCSPRSGDLSVYWYQQSLDQGLQFLIQYYNGEERAKGNILERFSAQQFPDLHSELNLSSLELGDSALYFCASSPRGGSYEQYFGPGTRLTVT.

The chain couples TRBV12-3 or TRBV12-4 to TRBJ2-2, with unresolved D. The ends were cut back, 6 bases at V and 2 bases at J, with 4 bases in the middle. The CDR3 runs to 12 residues. The CDR3 DNA reads TGTGCCAGCAGATCAAACACCGGGGAGCTGTTTTTT. Protein product: CASRSNTGELFF.

The chain couples TRBV30 to TRBJ2-7; 8 bases agree with TRBD2. In germline, CDR1 is GTSNPN, CDR2 SVGIG (reference sequence). With 4 bases clipped from V and 2 bases from J, the junction kept 4 bases outside the gene matches. This CDR3 is built from 13 residues. CDR3 in DNA: TGTGCCTGGAACCTAGCGGGTCCCTACGAGCAGTACTTC. It yields the protein CAWNLAGPYEQYF. The entire variable domain, with the rest obtained from reference TRBV30 and TRBJ2-7, is as follows: SQTIHQWPATLVQPVGSPLSLECTVEGTSNPNLYWYRQAAGRGLQLLFYSVGIGQISSEVPQNLSASRPQDRQFILSSKKLLLSDSGFYLCAWNLAGPYEQYFGPGTRLTVT.

The chain employs TRBV12-3 or TRBV12-4 and TRBJ1-1; D perhaps matches TRBD1 (6 bases). V was clipped by 8 bases and J by 1 base, with 11 bases between them. The CDR3 has 13 residues. CDR3 DNA: TGTGCCAGCGGAGTCAGGGGGAACACTGAAGCTTTCTTT. This sequence encodes CASGVRGNTEAFF.

The chain has TRBV6-2 or TRBV6-3 and TRBJ2-3, with D perhaps TRBD2 (5 bases). This CDR3 is built from 16 residues. V shed 2 bases and J shed 4 bases, with 16 bases lying between them. Germline CDR1 reads MNHEY; CDR2 reads SVGEGT. The DNA for the CDR3 is TGTGCCAGCAGTTACGTGGCTAGCCAAAGGGCAGATACGCAGTATTTT. Protein product: CASSYVASQRADTQYF.

The chain's CDR3 is CASSSTGGNEKLFF. The CDR3 DNA is TGTGCCAGCAGCTCCACAGGGGGCAATGAAAAACTGTTTTTT. The V call is TRBV7-6, the J call TRBJ1-4; 9 bases map to TRBD1. Germline V gene sequence: CDR1 SGHVS, CDR2 FNYEAQ. The CDR3 length is 14 residues. J was trimmed by 5 bases and V by 4 bases; bases with no gene match: 2.

V usage is TRBV18 and J usage is TRBJ2-5; a weak D match, TRBD2 (5 bases). Trimming cost V 2 bases and J 5 bases, with 15 bases left between them. This CDR3 is 15 amino acids long. The germline CDR1 and CDR2 sequences are KGHSH and LQKENI. CDR3 protein: CASSPDRVGVETQYF. The CDR3 DNA reads as TGTGCCAGCTCACCAGATCGGGTGGGAGTTGAGACCCAGTACTTC.

V and J are TRBV5-4 and TRBJ2-3; possible D gene TRBD1, 5 bases. Germline V gene sequence: CDR1 SGHNT, CDR2 YYREEE (reference sequence). The V end lost 2 bases, the J end lost 6 bases, and 16 bases lay between the germline ends. The CDR3 length is 15 residues. The CDR3 loop reads CASSLGASRADTQYF. The CDR3 DNA is TGTGCCAGCAGCTTAGGGGCGAGCAGGGCGGATACGCAGTATTTT.

V usage is TRBV5-4 and J usage is TRBJ1-3, with 8 bases lining up with TRBD1. Germline assignment: CDR1 SGHNT and CDR2 YYREEE (reference sequence). The CDR3 consists of 16 residues. V trimming: 4 bases; J trimming: 0 bases; junction bases outside the gene matches: 6. CDR3 sequence: CASSRDRLGSGNTIYF. For the CDR3, the DNA is TGTGCCAGCAGCCGGGACAGGTTGGGCTCTGGAAACACCATATATTTT.

This clone has a single count. V and J are TRBV7-9 and TRBJ1-2; 7 bases fit TRBD1. The trim removed 5 bases at V and 2 bases at J, leaving 5 bases unmatched. The CDR3 has 14 residues. Germline V gene sequence: CDR1 SEHNR, CDR2 FQNEAQ (reference sequence). CDR3 loop: CASSPGQENYGYTF. In DNA, the CDR3 is TGTGCCAGCAGCCCAGGACAGGAAAACTATGGCTACACCTTC.

This clone appeared a few times. The chain is built from TRBV29-1 and TRBJ1-2; tentative D call: TRBD1 (6 bases). The CDR3 length is 15 residues. Germline V gene sequence: CDR1 SQVTM, CDR2 ANQGSEA. Between the trimmed V and J ends, which lost 3 bases and 8 bases, there was a span of 22 bases. CDR3: CSVDLGQGASEGYTF. Here the CDR3 DNA reads TGCAGCGTTGATTTGGGACAAGGGGCGAGTGAAGGCTACACCTTC.

V and J are TRBV7-9 and TRBJ2-1; 8 bases are a match to TRBD2. With V trimmed by 4 bases and J by 9 bases, 11 bases remained unmatched. CDR1 is SEHNR, CDR2 FQNEAQ, per germline (reference sequence). The CDR3 is made up of 15 amino acids. This CDR3 reads CASSSSPFRGGEQFF. CDR3 DNA sequence: TGTGCCAGCAGCTCTAGCCCCTTCCGGGGGGGTGAGCAGTTCTTC.